The entry that follows covers one T cell receptor (beta chain) sequence. Between the trimmed V and J ends, which lost 4 bases and 8 bases, there was a span of 27 bases. The CDR3 runs to 17 residues. The germline V gene has CDR1 SGHNT and CDR2 YYREEE (reference sequence). The sample originates from a study of blood T cell repertoires in COVID-19. Study-level information: The United States, Italy and Spain supplied acute and convalescent COVID-19 samples. In each case, the material was cDNA or gDNA derived from T cells, B-cell-depleted T cells, or PBMCs.

Methods used by the authors: Amplification with reference gene primers provided the estimates of nucleated cell counts. Assay used: immunoSEQ multiplex PCR; TCRdb lists only in-frame clones, some missing. Clonal size and the V and J genes are those of that table, whereas D and trimming came from the DNA. Among around 70,000 clones listed, about 91% were seen once. This chain connects TRBV5-4 to TRBJ1-2, with D perhaps TRBD1 (5 bases). Material: peripheral blood. The sequence came from a woman aged 55-75 years with active COVID-19. The CDR3 reads CASSLGRGSISNSGYTF. The CDR3 region has the DNA TGTGCCAGCAGCCTGGGGCGGGGCTCAATATCCAACTCGGGCTACACCTTC.